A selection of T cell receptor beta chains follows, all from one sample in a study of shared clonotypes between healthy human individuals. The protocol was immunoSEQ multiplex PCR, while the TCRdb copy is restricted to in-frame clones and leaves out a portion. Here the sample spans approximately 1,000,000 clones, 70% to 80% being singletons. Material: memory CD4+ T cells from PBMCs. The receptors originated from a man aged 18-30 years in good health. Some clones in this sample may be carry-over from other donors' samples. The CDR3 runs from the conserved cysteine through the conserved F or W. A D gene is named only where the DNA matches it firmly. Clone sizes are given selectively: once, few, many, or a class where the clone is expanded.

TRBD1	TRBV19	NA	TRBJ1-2	TGTGCCAGTACCACGACAGGGGAAGGCTACACCTTC	CASTTTGEGYTF
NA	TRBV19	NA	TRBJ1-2	TGTGCCCGGATCCCCCTTAACTATGGCTACACCTTC	CARIPLNYGYTF
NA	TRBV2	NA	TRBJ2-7	TGTGCCAGCAGTTATCAGGGGACCTCCTACGAGCAGTACTTC	CASSYQGTSYEQYF
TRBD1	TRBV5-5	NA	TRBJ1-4	TGTGCCAGCAGCCGACTCGGGACAGGGCAAGAAAAACTGTTTTTT	CASSRLGTGQEKLFF
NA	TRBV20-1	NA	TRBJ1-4	TGCAGTGCTAGCGGAGCAAAACTGTTTTTT	CSASGAKLFF
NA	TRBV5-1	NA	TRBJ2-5	TGCGCCAGCAGCTTGGACAGCCGTCTGGGGGAGACCCAGTACTTC	CASSLDSRLGETQYF
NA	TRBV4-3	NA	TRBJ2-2	TGCGCCAGCAGCCAAGATGAGGAGTCCGGGGAGCTGTTTTTT	CASSQDEESGELFF
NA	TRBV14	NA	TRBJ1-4	TGTGCCAGCGGACCAATGGGGGTTAATGAAAAACTGTTTTTT	CASGPMGVNEKLFF
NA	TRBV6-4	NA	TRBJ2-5	TGTGCCAGCAGTGAGTCCGGAGGGGGGTCGGAGACCCAGTACTTC	CASSESGGGSETQYF
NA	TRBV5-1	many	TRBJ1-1	TGCGCCAGCAGCTTATTATGGCAGATGAACACTGAAGCTTTCTTT	CASSLLWQMNTEAFF
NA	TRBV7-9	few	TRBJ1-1	TGTGCCAGCAGCTTAGGTGGGGGTCGGGACACTGAAGCTTTCTTT	CASSLGGGRDTEAFF
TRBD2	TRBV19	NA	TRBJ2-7	TGTGCCAGTAGTATTGGAAAAGCGGGAGGGAGAGACTACGAGCAGTACTTC	CASSIGKAGGRDYEQYF
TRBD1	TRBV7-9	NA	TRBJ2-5	TGTGCCAGCAGCTTAAGAGACAGGGAAGAGACCCAGTACTTC	CASSLRDREETQYF
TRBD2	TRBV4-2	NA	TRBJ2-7	TGTGCCAGCAGCGAAGGACTAGCGGGAGTCTACGAGCAGTACTTC	CASSEGLAGVYEQYF
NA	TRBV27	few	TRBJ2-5	TGTGCCAGCAGTACACTAGTAGAGTGGAACCAAGAGACCCAGTACTTC	CASSTLVEWNQETQYF
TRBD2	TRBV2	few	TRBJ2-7	TGTGCCAGCACTCTCCCCGGGGGTAGCGGGAGCTACGAGCAGTACTTC	CASTLPGGSGSYEQYF
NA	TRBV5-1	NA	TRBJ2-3	TGCGCCAGCAGCTTGGGGGTAGGCTTGGATACGCAGTATTTT	CASSLGVGLDTQYF
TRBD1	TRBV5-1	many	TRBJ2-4	TGCGCCAGCAGCTTGGGACAGGGCCAAAACATTCAGTACTTC	CASSLGQGQNIQYF
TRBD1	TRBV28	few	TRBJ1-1	TGTGCCAGCAGTTTATGGCAGGGGGCAACTGAAGCTTTCTTT	CASSLWQGATEAFF
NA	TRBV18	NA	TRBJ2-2	TGTGCCAGCTCCTCAGGGGAGGAGCTGTTTTTT	CASSSGEELFF
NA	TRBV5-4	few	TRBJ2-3	TGTGCCAGCAGCTTGGGACAGCCAGACACAGATACGCAGTATTTT	CASSLGQPDTDTQYF
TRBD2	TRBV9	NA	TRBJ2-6	TGTGCCAGCAGCGTAGGCCTAGCGGGAAGCTCTGGGGCCAACGTCCTGACTTTC	CASSVGLAGSSGANVLTF
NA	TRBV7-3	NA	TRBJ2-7	TGTGCCAGCAGCCCCCACGGTGGCGAGCAGTACTTC	CASSPHGGEQYF
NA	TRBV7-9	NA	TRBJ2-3	TGTGCCAGCAGCTTAACAGGGTCCAGGGATACGCAGTATTTT	CASSLTGSRDTQYF
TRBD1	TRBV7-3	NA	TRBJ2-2	TGTGCCAGCAGCAACCCGGGACAGGGGAACACCGGGGAGCTGTTTTTT	CASSNPGQGNTGELFF
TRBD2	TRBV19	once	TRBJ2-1	TGTGCCAGTAGTACCCTCGGCGGGAGAGAGCAGTTCTTC	CASSTLGGREQFF
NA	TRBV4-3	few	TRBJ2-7	TGCGCCAGCAGCCCCGCCCCCGGGCGGGACGAGCAGTACTTC	CASSPAPGRDEQYF
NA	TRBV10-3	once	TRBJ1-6	TGTGCCATCAGTGAGTGGGGGGTACGGTCACCCCTCCACTTT	CAISEWGVRSPLHF
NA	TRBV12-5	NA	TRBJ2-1	TGTGCTAGTGGTTTGGTAACGAGCTTTGTTAGGAATGAGCAGTTCTTC	CASGLVTSFVRNEQFF
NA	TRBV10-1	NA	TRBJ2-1	TGCGCCAGCAGTGACGGGCCAGGGAATCGGCGCAACAATGAGCAGTTCTTC	CASSDGPGNRRNNEQFF
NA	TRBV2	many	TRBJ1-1	TGTGCCAGCAGACCCCCCACGAGGCAAAGGAACACTGAAGCTTTCTTT	CASRPPTRQRNTEAFF
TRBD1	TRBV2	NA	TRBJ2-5	TGTGCCAACACAGGGGACCAAGAGACCCAGTACTTC	CANTGDQETQYF
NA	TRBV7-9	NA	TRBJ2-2	TGTGCCAGCACCAAAACGAGGGAAACGAACACCGGGGAGCTGTTTTTT	CASTKTRETNTGELFF
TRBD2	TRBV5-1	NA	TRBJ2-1	TGCGCCAGCAGCTTGGCGAGCGGGAGTTACAATGAGCAGTTCTTC	CASSLASGSYNEQFF
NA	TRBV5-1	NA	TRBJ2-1	TGCGCCAGCAGCAGAGACCCCCCGAGCTCCTACAATGAGCAGTTCTTC	CASSRDPPSSYNEQFF
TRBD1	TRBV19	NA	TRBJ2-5	TGTGCCAGTAGTAGGGACAGCCAAGAGACCCAGTACTTC	CASSRDSQETQYF
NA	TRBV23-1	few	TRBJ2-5	TGCGCCAGCAGTCAATCGCCCAGGTGTGGGCAAGAGACCCAGTACTTC	CASSQSPRCGQETQYF
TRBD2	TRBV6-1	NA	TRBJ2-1	TGTGCCAGCATCTCCCTAGCGGCCTACAATGAGCAGTTCTTC	CASISLAAYNEQFF
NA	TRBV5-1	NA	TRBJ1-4	TGCGCCAGCAGCTTGGAGGGTCGGTCGGGTGAAAAACTGTTTTTT	CASSLEGRSGEKLFF
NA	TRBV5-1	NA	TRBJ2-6	TGCGCCAGCAGCTCGGTGGGGGATATCGCGCCTGGGGCCAACGTCCTGACTTTC	CASSSVGDIAPGANVLTF
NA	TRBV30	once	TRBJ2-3	TGTGCCTGGAGCAACTCCGATACGCAGTATTTT	CAWSNSDTQYF
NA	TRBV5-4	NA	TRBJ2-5	TGTGCCAGCAGCTCCCAGACAGGAGGGGCAGAGACCCAGTACTTC	CASSSQTGGAETQYF
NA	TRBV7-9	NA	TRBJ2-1	TGTGCCAGCAGCCCCGGCGGGTTATTAAGTAATGAGCAGTTCTTC	CASSPGGLLSNEQFF
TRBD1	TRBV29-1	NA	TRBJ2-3	TGCAGCGTTGTGGGGACAGTCACAGATACGCAGTATTTT	CSVVGTVTDTQYF
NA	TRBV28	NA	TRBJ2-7	TGTTCCCCATGGGGGGCGCAGGCCGAGCAGTACTTC	CSPWGAQAEQYF
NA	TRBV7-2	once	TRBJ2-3	TGTGCCAGCAGCTCCTTGAGCACAGATACGCAGTATTTT	CASSSLSTDTQYF